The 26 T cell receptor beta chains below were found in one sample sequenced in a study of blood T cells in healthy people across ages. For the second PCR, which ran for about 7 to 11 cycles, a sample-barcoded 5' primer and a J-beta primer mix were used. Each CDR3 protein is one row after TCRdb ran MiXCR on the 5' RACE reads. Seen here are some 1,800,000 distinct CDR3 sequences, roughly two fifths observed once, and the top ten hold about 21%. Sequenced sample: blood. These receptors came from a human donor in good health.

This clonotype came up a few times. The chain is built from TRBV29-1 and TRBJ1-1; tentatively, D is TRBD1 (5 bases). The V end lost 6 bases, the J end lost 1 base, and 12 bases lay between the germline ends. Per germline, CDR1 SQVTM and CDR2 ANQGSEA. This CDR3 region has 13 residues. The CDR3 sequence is CSVQTETNTEAFF. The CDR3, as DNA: TGCAGCGTACAGACAGAGACGAACACTGAAGCTTTCTTT. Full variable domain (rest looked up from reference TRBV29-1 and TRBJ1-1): SAVISQKPSRDICQRGTSLTIQCQVDSQVTMMFWYRQQPGQSLTLIATANQGSEATYESGFVIDKFPISRPNLTFSTLTVSNMSPEDSSIYLCSVQTETNTEAFFGQGTRLTVV.

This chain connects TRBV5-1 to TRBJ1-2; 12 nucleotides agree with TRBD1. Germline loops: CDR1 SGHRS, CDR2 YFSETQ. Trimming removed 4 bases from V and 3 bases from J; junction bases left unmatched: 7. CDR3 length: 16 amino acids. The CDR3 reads CASSPGQGARDYGYTF. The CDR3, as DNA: TGCGCCAGCAGCCCGGGACAGGGGGCAAGGGACTATGGCTACACCTTC.

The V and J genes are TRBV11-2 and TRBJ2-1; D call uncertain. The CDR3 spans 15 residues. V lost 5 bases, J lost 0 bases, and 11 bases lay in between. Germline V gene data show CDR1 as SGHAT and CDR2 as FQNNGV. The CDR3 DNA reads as TGTGCCAGCAGCCCCGTAGAGAGCTCCTACAATGAGCAGTTCTTC. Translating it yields CASSPVESSYNEQFF.

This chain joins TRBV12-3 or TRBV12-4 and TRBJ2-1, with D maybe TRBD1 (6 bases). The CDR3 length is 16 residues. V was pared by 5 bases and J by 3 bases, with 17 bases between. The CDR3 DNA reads TGTGCCAGCAGTCCCATCAGGGGCCTGTACTACAATGAGCAGTTCTTC. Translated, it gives CASSPIRGLYYNEQFF.

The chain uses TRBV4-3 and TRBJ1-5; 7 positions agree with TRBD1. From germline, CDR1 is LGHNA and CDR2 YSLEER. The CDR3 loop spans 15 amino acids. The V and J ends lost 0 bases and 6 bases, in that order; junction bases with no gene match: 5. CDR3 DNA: TGCGCCAGCAGCCAAGAATACAGGGGAGGTCAGCCCCAGCATTTT. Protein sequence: CASSQEYRGGQPQHF.

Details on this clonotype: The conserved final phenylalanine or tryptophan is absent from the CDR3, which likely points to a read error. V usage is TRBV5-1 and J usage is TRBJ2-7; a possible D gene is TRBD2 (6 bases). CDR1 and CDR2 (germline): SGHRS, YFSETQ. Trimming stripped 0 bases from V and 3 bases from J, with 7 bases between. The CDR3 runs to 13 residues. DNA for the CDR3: TGCGCCAGCAGCTTGGAGGGAGGCTACGAGCAGTACAAC. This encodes CASSLEGGYEQYN.

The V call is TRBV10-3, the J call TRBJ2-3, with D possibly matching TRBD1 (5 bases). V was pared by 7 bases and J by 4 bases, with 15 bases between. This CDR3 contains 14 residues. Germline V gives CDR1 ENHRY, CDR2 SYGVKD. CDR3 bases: TGTGCCATCACGGGCAGGGCTAGGTCAGATACGCAGTATTTT. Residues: CAITGRARSDTQYF.

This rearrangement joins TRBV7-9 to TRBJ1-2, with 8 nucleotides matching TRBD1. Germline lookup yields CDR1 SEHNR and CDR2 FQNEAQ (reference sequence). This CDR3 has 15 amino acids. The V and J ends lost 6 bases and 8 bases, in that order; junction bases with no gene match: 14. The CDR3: CASSPGTGPMVGYTF. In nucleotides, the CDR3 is TGTGCCAGCAGTCCCGGGACAGGCCCGATGGTGGGCTACACCTTC.

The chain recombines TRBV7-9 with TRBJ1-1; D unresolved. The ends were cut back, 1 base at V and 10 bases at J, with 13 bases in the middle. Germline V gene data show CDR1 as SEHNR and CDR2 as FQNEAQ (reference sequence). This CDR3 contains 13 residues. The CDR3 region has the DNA TGTGCCAGCAGCTTAGATCTTGGAGGCGGAGCTTTCTTT. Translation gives CASSLDLGGGAFF.

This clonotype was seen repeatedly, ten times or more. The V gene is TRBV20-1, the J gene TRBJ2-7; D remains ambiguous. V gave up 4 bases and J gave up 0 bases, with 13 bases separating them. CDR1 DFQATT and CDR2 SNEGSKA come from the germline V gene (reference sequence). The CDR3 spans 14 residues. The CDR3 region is CSATTGSSSYEQYF. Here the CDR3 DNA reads TGCAGTGCTACCACGGGCTCGAGCTCCTACGAGCAGTACTTC.

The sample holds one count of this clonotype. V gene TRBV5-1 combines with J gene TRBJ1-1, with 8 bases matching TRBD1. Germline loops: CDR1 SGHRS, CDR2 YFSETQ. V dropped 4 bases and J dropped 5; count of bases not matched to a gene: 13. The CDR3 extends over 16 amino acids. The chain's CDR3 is CASSDTFGQGLTEAFF. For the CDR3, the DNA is TGCGCCAGCAGCGACACCTTTGGACAGGGTTTGACTGAAGCTTTCTTT.

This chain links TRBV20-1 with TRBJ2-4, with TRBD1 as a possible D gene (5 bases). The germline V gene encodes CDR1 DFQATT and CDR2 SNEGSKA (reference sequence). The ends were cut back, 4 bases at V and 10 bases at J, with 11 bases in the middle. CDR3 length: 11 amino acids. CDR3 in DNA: TGCAGTGCTATCCCGACAGATATTCAGTACTTC. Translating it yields CSAIPTDIQYF.

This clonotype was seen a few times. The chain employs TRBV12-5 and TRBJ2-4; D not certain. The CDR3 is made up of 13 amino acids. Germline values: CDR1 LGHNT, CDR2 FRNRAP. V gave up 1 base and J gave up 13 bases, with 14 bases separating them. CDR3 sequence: CASGLDTYNEQYF. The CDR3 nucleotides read TGTGCTAGTGGTTTGGACACCTACAATGAGCAGTACTTC.

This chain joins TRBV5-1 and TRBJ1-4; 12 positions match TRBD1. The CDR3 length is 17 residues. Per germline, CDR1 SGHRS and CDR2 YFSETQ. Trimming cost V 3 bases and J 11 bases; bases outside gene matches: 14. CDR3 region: CASSSGTGGSPNLKLFF. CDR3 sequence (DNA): TGCGCCAGCAGCTCCGGGACAGGGGGCAGCCCAAACCTCAAACTGTTTTTT.

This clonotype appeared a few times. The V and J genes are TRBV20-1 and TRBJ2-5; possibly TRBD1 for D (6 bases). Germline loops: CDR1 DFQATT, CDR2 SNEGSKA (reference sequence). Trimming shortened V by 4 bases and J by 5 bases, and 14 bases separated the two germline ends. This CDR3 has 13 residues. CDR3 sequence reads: CSANRVDRETQYF. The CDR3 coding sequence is TGCAGTGCTAACAGGGTCGATCGGGAGACCCAGTACTTC.

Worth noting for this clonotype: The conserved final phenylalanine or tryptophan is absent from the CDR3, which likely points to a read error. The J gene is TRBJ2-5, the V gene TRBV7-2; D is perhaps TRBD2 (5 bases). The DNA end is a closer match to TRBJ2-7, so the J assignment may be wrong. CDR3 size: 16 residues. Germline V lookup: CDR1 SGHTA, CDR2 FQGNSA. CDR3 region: CASSLAHGGRVYEQYL. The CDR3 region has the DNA TGTGCCAGCAGCTTAGCGCACGGAGGCAGAGTCTACGAGCAGTACCTC.

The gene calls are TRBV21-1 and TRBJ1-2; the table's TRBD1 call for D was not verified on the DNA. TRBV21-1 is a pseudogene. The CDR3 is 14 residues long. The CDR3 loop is CATLRIPIEYGYTF. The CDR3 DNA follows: TGTGCCACCCTGAGGATTCCCATTGAGTATGGCTACACCTTC.

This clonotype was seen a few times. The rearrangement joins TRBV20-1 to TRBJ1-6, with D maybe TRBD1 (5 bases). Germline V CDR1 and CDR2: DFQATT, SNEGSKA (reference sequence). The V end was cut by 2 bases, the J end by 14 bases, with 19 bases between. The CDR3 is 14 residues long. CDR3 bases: TGCAGTGCTAGAAACGGGACCGACTTTATTTCCCTCCACTTT. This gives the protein CSARNGTDFISLHF.

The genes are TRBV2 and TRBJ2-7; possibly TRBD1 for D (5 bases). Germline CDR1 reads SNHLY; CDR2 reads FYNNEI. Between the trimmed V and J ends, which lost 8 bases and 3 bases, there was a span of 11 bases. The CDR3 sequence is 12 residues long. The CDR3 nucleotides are TGTGCCAGCGGGTACAGGCTCTACGAGCAGTACTTC. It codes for CASGYRLYEQYF.

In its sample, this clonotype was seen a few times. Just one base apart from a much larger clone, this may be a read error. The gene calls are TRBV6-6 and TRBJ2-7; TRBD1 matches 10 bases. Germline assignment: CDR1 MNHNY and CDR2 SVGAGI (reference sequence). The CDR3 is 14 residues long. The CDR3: CAGSYGGDRGEQYF. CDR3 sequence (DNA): TGTGCCGGCAGTTACGGTGGGGACAGGGGCGAGCAGTACTTC.

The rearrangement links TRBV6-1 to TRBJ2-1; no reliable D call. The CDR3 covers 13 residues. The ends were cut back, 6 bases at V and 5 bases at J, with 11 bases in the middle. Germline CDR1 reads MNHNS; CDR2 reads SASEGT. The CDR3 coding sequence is TGTGCCAGCAGCTTACAAAGGGACAATGAGCAGTTCTTC. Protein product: CASSLQRDNEQFF.

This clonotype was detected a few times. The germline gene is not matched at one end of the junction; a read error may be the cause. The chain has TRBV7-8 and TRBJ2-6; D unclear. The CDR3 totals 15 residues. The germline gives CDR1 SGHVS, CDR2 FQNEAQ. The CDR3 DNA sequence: TGCGCCAGCACACCCACAAACCCTGGGACCAACGTCCTGACTTTC. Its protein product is CASTPTNPGTNVLTF.

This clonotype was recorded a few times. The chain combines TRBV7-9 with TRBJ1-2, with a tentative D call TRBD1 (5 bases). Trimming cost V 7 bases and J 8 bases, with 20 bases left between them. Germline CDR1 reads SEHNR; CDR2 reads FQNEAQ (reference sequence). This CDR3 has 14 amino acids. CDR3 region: CASTPWGGEGGYTF. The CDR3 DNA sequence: TGTGCCAGCACCCCCTGGGGGGGAGAGGGAGGCTACACCTTC.

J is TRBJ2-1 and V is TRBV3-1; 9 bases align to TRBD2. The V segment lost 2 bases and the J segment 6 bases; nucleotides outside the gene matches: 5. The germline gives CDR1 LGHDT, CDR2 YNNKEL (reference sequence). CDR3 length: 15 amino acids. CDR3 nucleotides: TGTGCCAGCAGCCAAATAGCGGGGGTTGGCAATGAGCAGTTCTTC. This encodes CASSQIAGVGNEQFF.

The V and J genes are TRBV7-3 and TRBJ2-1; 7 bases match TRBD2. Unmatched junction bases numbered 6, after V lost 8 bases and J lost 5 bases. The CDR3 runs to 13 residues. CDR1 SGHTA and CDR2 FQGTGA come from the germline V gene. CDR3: CASGRGFNNEQFF. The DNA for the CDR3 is TGTGCCAGCGGGAGGGGTTTCAACAATGAGCAGTTCTTC.

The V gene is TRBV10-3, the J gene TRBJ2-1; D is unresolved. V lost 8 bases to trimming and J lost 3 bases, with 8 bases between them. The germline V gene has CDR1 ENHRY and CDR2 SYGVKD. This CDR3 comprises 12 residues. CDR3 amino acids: CAIGLDYNEQFF. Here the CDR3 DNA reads TGTGCCATCGGCCTAGACTACAATGAGCAGTTCTTC.